A single sample gave rise to the 25 T cell receptor beta chains below, sequenced in a study of long-term antiretroviral therapy in people with HIV. Survey-level resolution applied to immunoSEQ assay v3.0. Assay: immunoSEQ multiplex PCR; the TCRdb copy retains only in-frame clones and omits some. The sample consists of more than 20,000 clones, about 88% of them appearing once. Material: unsorted PBMCs, obtained 1.9 years after starting antiretroviral therapy. The source is a woman in her 30s with HIV.

The rearrangement links TRBV10-3 to TRBJ1-3; no reliable D call. The V and J ends lost 10 bases and 0 bases respectively, with 10 bases between them. Germline CDR1 reads ENHRY; CDR2 reads SYGVKD. The CDR3 extends over 13 amino acids. The CDR3 sequence: CATSEGSGNTIYF. CDR3 in DNA: TGTGCCACCTCCGAAGGCTCTGGAAACACCATATATTTT.

Concerning this clone: The junction and the germline gene differ at one end; a read error may be behind it. The V gene is TRBV5-1, the J gene TRBJ2-1; D possibly matches TRBD1 or TRBD2 (5 bases each). Germline CDR1 is SGHRS and CDR2 is YFSETQ. This CDR3 comprises 17 residues. In DNA, the CDR3 is TGCGCCAGCAGCTTGGTGGGTGGGACGGCTTCCTCCAATGAGCAGTTCTTC. Its protein product is CASSLVGGTASSNEQFF.

The chain has TRBV7-2 and TRBJ2-2; D gene unclear. The V and J ends lost 3 bases and 1 base respectively, with 6 bases between them. This CDR3 region has 14 residues. Germline V gives CDR1 SGHTA, CDR2 FQGNSA. CDR3 amino acids: CASSFDVNTGELFF. The CDR3 region has the DNA TGTGCCAGCAGCTTCGATGTGAACACCGGGGAGCTGTTTTTT.

There are a few counts of this clone. The rearrangement uses TRBV6-4 and TRBJ2-2; tentatively, D is TRBD1 (6 bases). Germline lookup yields CDR1 MRHNA and CDR2 SNTAGT. The CDR3 extends over 14 amino acids. Trimming removed 4 bases at V and 2 bases at J, with 8 bases between. DNA of the CDR3: TGTGCCAGCAGTGGACAGGCTAACACCGGGGAGCTGTTTTTT. Protein sequence: CASSGQANTGELFF.

CDR3 in amino acids: CASSQVQALNTEAFF. The CDR3 region has the DNA TGTGCCAGCAGCCAAGTACAGGCTTTGAACACTGAAGCTTTCTTT. The rearrangement uses TRBV14 and TRBJ1-1, with a tentative D call TRBD1 (5 bases). The CDR3 is made up of 15 amino acids. Trimming removed 1 base from V and 0 bases from J, with 9 bases in between. Germline lookup yields CDR1 SGHDN and CDR2 FVKESK.

The chain recombines TRBV18 with TRBJ2-3; 8 nucleotides match TRBD1. After removal of 0 bases from V and 9 bases from J, the junction contained 8 bases not matched to a gene. The germline V gene has CDR1 KGHSH and CDR2 LQKENI. This CDR3 comprises 15 residues. CDR3 coding DNA: TGTGCCAGCTCACCACCGAACCTCGGACAGGGAACGCAGTATTTT. It specifies CASSPPNLGQGTQYF.

The J gene is TRBJ2-1, the V gene TRBV18; D is possibly TRBD2 (6 bases). V lost 3 bases and J lost 0, with 15 bases in between. The CDR3 consists of 17 residues. Germline-derived CDR1 and CDR2 are KGHSH and LQKENI. This CDR3 is CASSPEGRLGSYNEQFF. The CDR3 DNA is TGTGCCAGCTCACCGGAGGGGCGATTAGGCTCCTACAATGAGCAGTTCTTC. Combining the CDR3 with reference TRBV18 and TRBJ2-1 gives the whole variable domain NAGVMQNPRHLVRRRGQEARLRCSPMKGHSHVYWYRQLPEEGLKFMVYLQKENIIDESGMPKERFSAEFPKEGPSILRIQQVVRGDSAAYFCASSPEGRLGSYNEQFFGPGTRLTVL.

The rearrangement uses TRBV6-1 and TRBJ1-1, with D unclear. Germline values: CDR1 MNHNS, CDR2 SASEGT. The V end lost 6 bases, the J end lost 0 bases, and 11 bases lay between the germline ends. The CDR3 consists of 14 residues. The CDR3 sequence: CASRSLGMNTEAFF. The CDR3 nucleotides are TGTGCCAGCAGGTCCCTAGGGATGAACACTGAAGCTTTCTTT.

This clone was seen a single time. J is TRBJ2-2 and V is TRBV7-2, with TRBD2 matching 13 bases. This CDR3 is 17 amino acids long. The junction had 8 bases not matched to a gene; V was cut back by 7 bases and J by 3 bases. Germline loops: CDR1 SGHTA, CDR2 FQGNSA. CDR3 residues: CASIRRTSGGYTGELFF. The CDR3 DNA reads TGTGCCAGCATACGACGGACTAGCGGGGGATACACCGGGGAGCTGTTTTTT.

J is TRBJ2-3 and V is TRBV4-1; D is unresolved. From germline, CDR1 is MGHRA and CDR2 YSYEKL. V was shortened by 1 base and J by 3 bases, with 5 bases between the two germline ends. This CDR3 spans 13 amino acids. This chain's CDR3 is CASSQAKTDTQYF. CDR3 DNA sequence: TGCGCCAGCAGCCAAGCTAAGACAGATACGCAGTATTTT.

The chain recombines TRBV11-3 with TRBJ2-1, with unresolved D. The V gene lost 4 bases and the J gene lost 12 bases, with 13 bases spanning the gap. This CDR3 contains 12 residues. Looked up from germline, CDR1 is SGHNT and CDR2 is YENEEA. The CDR3 region is CASSSNHRRQFF. CDR3 DNA: TGTGCCAGCAGCTCAAACCACCGAAGGCAGTTCTTC.

In this sample, this clone turned up once. At one boundary the junction diverges from the germline segment, which might be a read error. The CDR3 DNA reads as TGCGCCAGCAGCATGGGACAGACCAAGAACCCTGAAGCTTTCTTT. It yields the protein CASSMGQTKNPEAFF. The chain recombines TRBV5-1 with TRBJ1-1; 7 nucleotides agree with TRBD1. The CDR3 runs 15 residues. The V gene's germline CDR1 is SGHRS and CDR2 YFSETQ. Full variable domain (outside the CDR3, taken from reference TRBV5-1 and TRBJ1-1): KAGVTQTPRYLIKTRGQQVTLSCSPISGHRSVSWYQQTPGQGLQFLFEYFSETQRNKGNFPGRFSGRQFSNSRSEMNVSTLELGDSALYLCASSMGQTKNPEAFFGQGTRLTVV.

This CDR3 is CASSRRGSHRFATNEKLFF. DNA for the CDR3: TGTGCCAGCAGCCGCAGGGGGTCCCACCGCTTTGCAACTAATGAAAAACTGTTTTTT. This chain connects TRBV7-8 to TRBJ1-4, with TRBD1 matching 7 bases. V lost 5 bases and J lost 0; bases outside the gene matches: 15. Germline V gene sequence: CDR1 SGHVS, CDR2 FQNEAQ. This CDR3 has 19 residues.

The rearrangement joins TRBV27 to TRBJ1-1; no clear D gene. This CDR3 contains 13 residues. Germline V gives CDR1 MNHEY, CDR2 SMNVEV (reference sequence). Trimming shortened V by 1 base and J by 7 bases, and 10 bases separated the two germline ends. CDR3 DNA: TGTGCCAGCAGTTTATGGGCAGGCAGTGAAGCTTTCTTT. Amino acids: CASSLWAGSEAFF.

V and J are TRBV2 and TRBJ2-3, with unresolved D. V was shortened by 3 bases and J by 5 bases, with 12 bases between the two germline ends. The CDR3 contains 14 residues. Looked up from germline, CDR1 is SNHLY and CDR2 is FYNNEI. In nucleotides, the CDR3 is TGTGCCAGCAGTGAGGTGGAAGGAGAAGATACGCAGTATTTT. Amino acids: CASSEVEGEDTQYF. The whole variable domain, filled in from reference TRBV2 and TRBJ2-3, reads EPEVTQTPSHQVTQMGQEVILRCVPISNHLYFYWYRQILGQKVEFLVSFYNNEISEKSEIFDDQFSVERPDGSNFTLKIRSTKLEDSAMYFCASSEVEGEDTQYFGPGTRLTVL.

The chain carries TRBV14 and TRBJ1-2; D is undetermined. CDR1 and CDR2 from the germline V gene are SGHDN and FVKESK. The CDR3 loop spans 14 amino acids. Trimming pared 0 bases from V and 8 bases from J, leaving 13 bases between. The CDR3 region has the DNA TGTGCCAGCAGCCAAGATCTTACTCTGGGGGGCTACACCTTC. This sequence encodes CASSQDLTLGGYTF.

This chain joins TRBV5-1 and TRBJ1-2; D uncertain. V was shortened by 4 bases and J by 6 bases, with 16 bases between the two germline ends. Per germline, CDR1 SGHRS and CDR2 YFSETQ. This CDR3 has 14 residues. The CDR3 protein is CASSPTGALDGYTF. As DNA, the CDR3 is TGCGCCAGCAGCCCGACCGGAGCCCTCGATGGCTACACCTTC.

The J gene is TRBJ1-1, the V gene TRBV11-2, with no clear D. The CDR3 extends over 14 amino acids. Germline V gene data show CDR1 as SGHAT and CDR2 as FQNNGV. Trimming removed 1 base at V and 5 bases at J, with 11 bases between. The CDR3 is CASSLAGWGTEAFF. CDR3 bases: TGTGCCAGCAGCTTAGCGGGGTGGGGTACTGAAGCTTTCTTT.

This clone turned up a few times. The V call is TRBV27, the J call TRBJ1-6, with D possibly matching TRBD1 (5 bases). The CDR3 consists of 15 residues. With 2 bases removed from V and 5 bases from J, the gap between germline ends came to 10 bases. Germline CDR1 is MNHEY and CDR2 is SMNVEV (reference sequence). CDR3 bases: TGTGCCAGCAGTTTAAGTCAGGGAAATAATTCACCCCTCCACTTT. Residues: CASSLSQGNNSPLHF.

V is TRBV9 and J is TRBJ1-2; TRBD1 is a possible D gene (6 bases). The CDR3 extends over 12 amino acids. Trimming took off 7 bases at V and 4 bases at J, with 11 bases between the two ends. Germline CDR1 is SGDLS and CDR2 is YYNGEE. CDR3 nucleotide sequence: TGTGCCAGCGGGGGGGCTGGCTATGGCTACACCTTC. Its protein product is CASGGAGYGYTF.

The rearrangement joins TRBV6-5 to TRBJ2-7; TRBD1 agrees at 7 bases. Germline CDR1 is MNHEY and CDR2 is SVGAGI. This CDR3 has 15 amino acids. V shed 5 bases and J 0 bases; nucleotides not matched to a gene: 7. CDR3: CASSPGQTSSYEQYF. The CDR3 nucleotides read TGTGCCAGCAGTCCGGGACAGACAAGCTCCTACGAGCAGTACTTC.

The chain employs TRBV27 and TRBJ2-7; a possible D gene is TRBD1 (6 bases). Germline V CDR1 and CDR2: MNHEY, SMNVEV (reference sequence). CDR3 length: 14 residues. The germline V and J ends were trimmed by 6 bases and 3 bases, with 15 bases remaining between them. The CDR3 DNA is TGTGCCAGCAGCCTTTCAACAGGGATCTACGAGCAGTACTTC. Translating gives CASSLSTGIYEQYF.

The chain joins TRBV27 to TRBJ2-7; the match to TRBD1 covers 7 bases. V lost 4 bases and J lost 0; bases outside the gene matches: 6. CDR1 is MNHEY and CDR2 is SMNVEV in the germline V gene (reference sequence). CDR3 length: 15 amino acids. Written as DNA, the CDR3 is TGTGCCAGCAGTTCGGGACAGTTTCTCTCCTACGAGCAGTACTTC. Translated, it gives CASSSGQFLSYEQYF.

The chain has TRBV6-5 and TRBJ1-1; D perhaps matches TRBD1 (5 bases). This CDR3 comprises 12 residues. The ends were cut back, 4 bases at V and 4 bases at J, with 7 bases in the middle. The V gene's germline CDR1 is MNHEY and CDR2 SVGAGI. The CDR3 bases are TGTGCCAGCAGTTTGGACACCACTGAAGCTTTCTTT. Translated, it gives CASSLDTTEAFF.

The chain links TRBV2 to TRBJ2-1, with TRBD1 as a possible D gene (5 bases). The V gene's germline CDR1 is SNHLY and CDR2 FYNNEI. The CDR3 totals 13 residues. V lost 2 bases to trimming and J lost 11 bases, with 13 bases between them. DNA for the CDR3: TGTGCCAGCAGTGAATTTGGAACAGGAAAGCAGTTCTTC. Translation gives CASSEFGTGKQFF.